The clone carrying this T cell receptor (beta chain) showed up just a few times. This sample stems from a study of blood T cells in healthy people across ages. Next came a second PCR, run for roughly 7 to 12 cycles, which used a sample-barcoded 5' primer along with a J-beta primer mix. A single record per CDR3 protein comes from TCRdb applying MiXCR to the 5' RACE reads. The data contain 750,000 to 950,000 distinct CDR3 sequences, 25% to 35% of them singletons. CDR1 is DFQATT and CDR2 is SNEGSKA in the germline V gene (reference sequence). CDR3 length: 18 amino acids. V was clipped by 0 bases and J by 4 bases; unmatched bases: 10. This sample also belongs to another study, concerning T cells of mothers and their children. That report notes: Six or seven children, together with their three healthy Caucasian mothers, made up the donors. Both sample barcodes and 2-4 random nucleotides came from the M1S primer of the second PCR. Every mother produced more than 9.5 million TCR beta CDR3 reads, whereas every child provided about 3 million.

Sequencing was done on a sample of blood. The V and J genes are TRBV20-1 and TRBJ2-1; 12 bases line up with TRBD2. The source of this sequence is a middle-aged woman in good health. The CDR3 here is CSARDSETSGGPYNEQFF. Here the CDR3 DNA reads TGCAGTGCTAGAGATTCGGAGACTAGCGGGGGACCATACAATGAGCAGTTCTTC.